Listed below are T cell receptor beta chains from one sample, sequenced in a study of blood T cell repertoires in COVID-19. TCRdb's table, derived via immunoSEQ multiplex PCR, lists solely in-frame clones and lacks some. The sample holds 88,000 or so clones, about 86% seen once. Sample: peripheral blood. Receptors originate from a man between 60 and 75 years old with acute or convalescent COVID-19. Each CDR3 is given with its conserved first and last residue. The order of the fields is J gene, D gene, V gene, clone size, CDR3 DNA, CDR3 protein. D genes are given only for firm matches. Where a row states a size, it is once, few, many or the class of an expanded clone; other rows omit it.

J gene: TRBJ2-7; D gene: TRBD2; V gene: TRBV5-4; clone size: .; CDR3 DNA: TGTGCCAGCAGCTTAGGGACTAGCGGGTCTCCTTACGAGCAGTACTTC; CDR3 protein: CASSLGTSGSPYEQYF
J gene: TRBJ1-3; D gene: .; V gene: TRBV7-2; clone size: .; CDR3 DNA: TGTGCCAGCTCCGCAGGTGCCTCTGGAAACACCATATATTTT; CDR3 protein: CASSAGASGNTIYF
J gene: TRBJ1-2; D gene: TRBD1; V gene: TRBV7-2; clone size: .; CDR3 DNA: TGTGCCAGCAGCTTCCTCCAGACAGGGCCCCGAGGCTACACCTTC; CDR3 protein: CASSFLQTGPRGYTF
J gene: TRBJ2-5; D gene: .; V gene: TRBV19; clone size: .; CDR3 DNA: TGTGCCAGTAGTATGGGGGGGACCCAGTACTTC; CDR3 protein: CASSMGGTQYF
J gene: TRBJ2-4; D gene: .; V gene: TRBV11-2; clone size: once; CDR3 DNA: TGTGCCAGCAGCCCGATCCAGGGGGGCAGAGCCAAAAACATTCAGTACTTC; CDR3 protein: CASSPIQGGRAKNIQYF
J gene: TRBJ2-7; D gene: .; V gene: TRBV10-3; clone size: few; CDR3 DNA: TGTGCCATCAGTGAGACAGACTACGAGCAGTACTTC; CDR3 protein: CAISETDYEQYF
J gene: TRBJ2-5; D gene: TRBD2; V gene: TRBV5-1; clone size: .; CDR3 DNA: TGCGCCAGCAGCTTGAGGCCACTAGCGGGGGGCCAACCACTCCAAGAGACCCAGTACTTC; CDR3 protein: CASSLRPLAGGQPLQETQYF
J gene: TRBJ1-1; D gene: .; V gene: TRBV5-1; clone size: .; CDR3 DNA: TGCGCCAGCAGCTTGGCCTTAAGAACTATGAACACTGAAGCTTTCTTT; CDR3 protein: CASSLALRTMNTEAFF
J gene: TRBJ1-2; D gene: TRBD1; V gene: TRBV18; clone size: .; CDR3 DNA: TGTGCCAGCTCACCGGACAGGTCCTATGGCTACACCTTC; CDR3 protein: CASSPDRSYGYTF
J gene: TRBJ1-2; D gene: .; V gene: TRBV29-1; clone size: .; CDR3 DNA: TGCAGCGTTGTGTTCCAGGGCCTATATGGCTACACCTTC; CDR3 protein: CSVVFQGLYGYTF
J gene: TRBJ1-2; D gene: .; V gene: TRBV29-1; clone size: .; CDR3 DNA: TGCAGCGTCGGCGACTCAGGGGTTGGCTACACCTTC; CDR3 protein: CSVGDSGVGYTF
J gene: TRBJ1-1; D gene: .; V gene: TRBV4-2; clone size: .; CDR3 DNA: TGTGCCAGCAGCCGAACCACAGTAAGGGGTGTGACTGAAGCTTTCTTT; CDR3 protein: CASSRTTVRGVTEAFF
J gene: TRBJ2-2; D gene: TRBD2; V gene: TRBV5-1; clone size: .; CDR3 DNA: TGCGCCAGCAGCTTGGGACTAGCGGACACCGGGGAGCTGTTTTTT; CDR3 protein: CASSLGLADTGELFF
J gene: TRBJ2-5; D gene: .; V gene: TRBV5-6; clone size: .; CDR3 DNA: TGTGCCAGCAGCGCAAGACACTTCCAAGAGACCCAGTACTTC; CDR3 protein: CASSARHFQETQYF
J gene: TRBJ2-2; D gene: .; V gene: TRBV6-5; clone size: once; CDR3 DNA: TGTGCCAGCAACGAAATCGGGGTATGGACCGGGGAGCTGTTTTTT; CDR3 protein: CASNEIGVWTGELFF
J gene: TRBJ2-7; D gene: TRBD1; V gene: TRBV5-1; clone size: .; CDR3 DNA: TGCGCCAGCAGCGGGGGACAGGGGGCCTACGAGCAGTACTTC; CDR3 protein: CASSGGQGAYEQYF
J gene: TRBJ2-2; D gene: TRBD1; V gene: TRBV5-1; clone size: .; CDR3 DNA: TGCGCCAGCAGCTCACAGGGGCCGAACACCGGGGAGCTGTTTTTT; CDR3 protein: CASSSQGPNTGELFF
J gene: TRBJ1-2; D gene: TRBD1; V gene: TRBV27; clone size: .; CDR3 DNA: TGTGCCAGCAGACGAGGGACAGGGAGTAACTATGGCTACACCTTC; CDR3 protein: CASRRGTGSNYGYTF
J gene: TRBJ2-1; D gene: TRBD2; V gene: TRBV5-1; clone size: .; CDR3 DNA: TGCGCCAGCAGCTTGGGGAGCGGGGATTACAATGAGCAGTTCTTC; CDR3 protein: CASSLGSGDYNEQFF
J gene: TRBJ2-5; D gene: .; V gene: TRBV7-9; clone size: .; CDR3 DNA: TGTGCCAGCAGCTTAGCAGGGACACCCCAAGAGACCCAGTACTTC; CDR3 protein: CASSLAGTPQETQYF
J gene: TRBJ2-7; D gene: TRBD2; V gene: TRBV5-1; clone size: .; CDR3 DNA: TGCGCCAGCAGCCCCGCCGGGACTAGCGGGGTTTACGAGCAGTACTTC; CDR3 protein: CASSPAGTSGVYEQYF
J gene: TRBJ1-4; D gene: TRBD1; V gene: TRBV14; clone size: .; CDR3 DNA: TGTGCCAGCAGCCAAGCGACAGGGATGGGTGAAAAACTGTTTTTT; CDR3 protein: CASSQATGMGEKLFF
J gene: TRBJ2-5; D gene: .; V gene: TRBV28; clone size: .; CDR3 DNA: TGTGCCAGCAGTTTTCAGGGAAAGACCCAGTACTTC; CDR3 protein: CASSFQGKTQYF